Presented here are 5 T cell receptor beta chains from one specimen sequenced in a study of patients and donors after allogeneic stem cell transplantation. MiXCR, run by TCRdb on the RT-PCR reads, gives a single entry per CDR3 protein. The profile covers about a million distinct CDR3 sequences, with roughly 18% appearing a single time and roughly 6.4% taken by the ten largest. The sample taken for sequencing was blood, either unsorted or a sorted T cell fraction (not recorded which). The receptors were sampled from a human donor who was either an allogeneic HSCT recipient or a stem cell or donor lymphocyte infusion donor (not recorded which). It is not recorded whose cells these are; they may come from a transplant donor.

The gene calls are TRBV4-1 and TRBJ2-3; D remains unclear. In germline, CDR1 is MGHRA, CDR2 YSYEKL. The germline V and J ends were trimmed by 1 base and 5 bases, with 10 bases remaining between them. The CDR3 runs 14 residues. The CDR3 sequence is CASSQGWPGDTQYF. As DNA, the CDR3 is TGCGCCAGCAGCCAAGGTTGGCCCGGAGATACGCAGTATTTT.

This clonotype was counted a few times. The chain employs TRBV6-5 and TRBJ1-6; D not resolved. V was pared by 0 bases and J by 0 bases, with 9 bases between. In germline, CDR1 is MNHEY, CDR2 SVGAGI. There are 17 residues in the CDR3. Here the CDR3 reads CASSYSAGSSYNSPLHF. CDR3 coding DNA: TGTGCCAGCAGTTACTCGGCTGGGAGCTCCTATAATTCACCCCTCCACTTT.

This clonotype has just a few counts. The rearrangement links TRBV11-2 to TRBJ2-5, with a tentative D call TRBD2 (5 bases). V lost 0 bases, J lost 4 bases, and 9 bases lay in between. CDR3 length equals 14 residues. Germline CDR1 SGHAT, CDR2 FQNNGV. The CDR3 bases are TGTGCCAGCAGCTTAGATCGGGGTACAGAGACCCAGTACTTC. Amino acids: CASSLDRGTETQYF.

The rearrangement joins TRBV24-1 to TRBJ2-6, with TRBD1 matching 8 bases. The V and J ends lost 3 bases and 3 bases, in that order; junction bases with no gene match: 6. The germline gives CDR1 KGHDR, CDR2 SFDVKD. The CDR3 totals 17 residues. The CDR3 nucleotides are TGTGCCACCAGTGATCACCAGGGGGCGGATGGGGCCAACGTCCTGACTTTC. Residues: CATSDHQGADGANVLTF.

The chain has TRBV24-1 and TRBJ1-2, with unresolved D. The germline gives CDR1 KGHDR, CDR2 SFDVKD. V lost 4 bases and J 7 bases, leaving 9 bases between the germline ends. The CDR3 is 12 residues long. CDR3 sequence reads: CATSEETAGYTF. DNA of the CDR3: TGTGCCACCAGTGAAGAGACGGCTGGCTACACCTTC.